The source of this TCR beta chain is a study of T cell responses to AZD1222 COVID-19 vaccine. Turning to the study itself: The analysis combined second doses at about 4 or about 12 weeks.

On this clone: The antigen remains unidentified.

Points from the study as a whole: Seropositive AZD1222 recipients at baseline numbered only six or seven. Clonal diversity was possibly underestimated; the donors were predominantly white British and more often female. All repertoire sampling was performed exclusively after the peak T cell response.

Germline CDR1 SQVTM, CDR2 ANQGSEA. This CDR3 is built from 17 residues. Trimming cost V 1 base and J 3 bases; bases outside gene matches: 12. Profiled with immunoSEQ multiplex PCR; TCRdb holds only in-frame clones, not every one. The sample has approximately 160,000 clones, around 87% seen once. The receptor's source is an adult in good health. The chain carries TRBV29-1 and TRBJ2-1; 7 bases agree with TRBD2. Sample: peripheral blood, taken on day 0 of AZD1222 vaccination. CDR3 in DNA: TGCAGCGTTGAAGGCGGGAGCCAAGGGGAGGGCTACAATGAGCAGTTCTTC. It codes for CSVEGGSQGEGYNEQFF.